The source of this TCR beta chain is a study of cytomegalovirus exposure and HLA in healthy donors. The CDR3 sequence is 14 residues long. The germline V gene encodes CDR1 GTSNPN and CDR2 SVGIG (reference sequence). V lost 1 base and J lost 5, with 12 bases in between. PCR involved 60 Vbeta and 13 Jbeta primers. TCRdb keeps only in-frame clones here, not all; method: immunoSEQ multiplex PCR. Of fewer than 200,000 clones in the sample, roughly 79% were seen once. The chain has TRBV30 and TRBJ2-1; D is uncertain. The sample comprised PBMCs. This sequence was found in a male donor in good health and CMV-seropositive. The CDR3 DNA reads TGTGCCTGGAGTGGGGCCTCCTGGGACAATGAGCAGTTCTTC. It codes for CAWSGASWDNEQFF. Combining the CDR3 with reference TRBV30 and TRBJ2-1 gives the whole variable domain SQTIHQWPATLVQPVGSPLSLECTVEGTSNPNLYWYRQAAGRGLQLLFYSVGIGQISSEVPQNLSASRPQDRQFILSSKKLLLSDSGFYLCAWSGASWDNEQFFGPGTRLTVL.